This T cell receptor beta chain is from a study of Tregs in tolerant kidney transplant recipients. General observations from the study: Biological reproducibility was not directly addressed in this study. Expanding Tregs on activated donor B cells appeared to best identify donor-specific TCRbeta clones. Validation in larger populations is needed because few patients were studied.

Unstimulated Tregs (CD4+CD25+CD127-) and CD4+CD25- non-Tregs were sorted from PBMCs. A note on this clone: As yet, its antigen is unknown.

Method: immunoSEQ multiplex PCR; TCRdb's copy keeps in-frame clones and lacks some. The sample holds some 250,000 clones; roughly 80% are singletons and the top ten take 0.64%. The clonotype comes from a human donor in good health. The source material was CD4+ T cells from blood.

CDR3: CASSPSGHLTTDTQYF. CDR3 bases: TGTGCCAGCTCACCTTCAGGACACCTGACCACAGATACGCAGTATTTT. The chain couples TRBV18 to TRBJ2-3, with D tentatively TRBD1 (5 bases). Germline lookup yields CDR1 KGHSH and CDR2 LQKENI. The CDR3 length is 16 residues. V lost 3 bases, J lost 2 bases, and 15 bases lay in between. Supplemented by reference TRBV18 and TRBJ2-3, the full variable domain reads NAGVMQNPRHLVRRRGQEARLRCSPMKGHSHVYWYRQLPEEGLKFMVYLQKENIIDESGMPKERFSAEFPKEGPSILRIQQVVRGDSAAYFCASSPSGHLTTDTQYFGPGTRLTVL.